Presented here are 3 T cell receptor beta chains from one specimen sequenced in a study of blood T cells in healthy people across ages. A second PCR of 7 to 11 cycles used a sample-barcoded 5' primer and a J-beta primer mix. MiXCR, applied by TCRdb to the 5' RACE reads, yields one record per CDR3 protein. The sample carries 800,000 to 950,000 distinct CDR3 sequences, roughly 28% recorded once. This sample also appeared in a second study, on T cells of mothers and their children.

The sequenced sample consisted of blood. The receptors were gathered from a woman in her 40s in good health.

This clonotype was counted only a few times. This CDR3 is CASSLIDTSSYEQYF. In nucleotides, the CDR3 is TGTGCCAGCAGTTTAATAGACACTTCCTCCTACGAGCAGTACTTC. The J gene is TRBJ2-7, the V gene TRBV28; D ambiguous. V gave up 2 bases and J gave up 0 bases, with 11 bases separating them. CDR3 length: 15 amino acids. The germline gives CDR1 MDHEN, CDR2 SYDVKM.

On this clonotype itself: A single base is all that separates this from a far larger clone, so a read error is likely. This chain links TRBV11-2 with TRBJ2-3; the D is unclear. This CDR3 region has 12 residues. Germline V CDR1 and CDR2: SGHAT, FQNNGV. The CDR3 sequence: CASTPSTYTQYF. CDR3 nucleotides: TGTGCCAGCACCCCCAGCACATATACGCAGTATTTT.

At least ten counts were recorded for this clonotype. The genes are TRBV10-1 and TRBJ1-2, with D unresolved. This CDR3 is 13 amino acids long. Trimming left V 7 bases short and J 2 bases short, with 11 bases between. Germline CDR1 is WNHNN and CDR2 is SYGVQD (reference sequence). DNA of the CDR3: TGCGCCAGCACGAACAGCGTGAACTATGGCTACACCTTC. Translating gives CASTNSVNYGYTF.